The table lists the clone carrying this T cell receptor beta chain with a few counts. This sample is part of a study of beta chain features in type 1 diabetes. Reverse transcription of all isolated RNA meant that expressed TCRB transcripts were sequenced. Reads from naive, central memory and regulatory T cell samples averaged around 3.7 million. The method was immunoSEQ multiplex PCR; TCRdb's version includes in-frame clones alone and lacks a portion of them. Of roughly 450,000 clones listed, 10% to 12% are singletons. V lost 1 base and J lost 1; bases outside the gene matches: 6. The CDR3 length is 16 residues. The germline V gene has CDR1 SEHNR and CDR2 FQNEAQ (reference sequence).

The V and J genes are TRBV7-9 and TRBJ2-5; 7 bases map to TRBD1. The sequence was collected from a woman younger than 30 in good health. Material: naive CD4+ T cells from blood. The CDR3 DNA reads TGTGCCAGCAGCTTAGAGGGGACAGAGCCCCAAGAGACCCAGTACTTC. It specifies CASSLEGTEPQETQYF.